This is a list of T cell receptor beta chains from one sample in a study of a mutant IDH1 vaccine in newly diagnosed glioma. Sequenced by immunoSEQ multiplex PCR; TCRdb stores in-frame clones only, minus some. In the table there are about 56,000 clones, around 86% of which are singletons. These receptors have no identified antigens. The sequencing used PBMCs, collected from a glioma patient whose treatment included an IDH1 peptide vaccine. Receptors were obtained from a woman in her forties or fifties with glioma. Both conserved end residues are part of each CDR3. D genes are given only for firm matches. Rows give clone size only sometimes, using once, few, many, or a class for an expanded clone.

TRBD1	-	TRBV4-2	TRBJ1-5	TGTGCCAGCCGTACAAGACAGGGGGCCGATCAGCCCCAGCATTTT	CASRTRQGADQPQHF
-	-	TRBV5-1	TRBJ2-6	TGCGCCAGCAGCTTGGCCGACAGCTCTGGGGCCAACGTCCTGACTTTC	CASSLADSSGANVLTF
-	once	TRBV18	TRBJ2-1	TGTGCCAGCTCACCATTGAGGGGGAAGGAGCAGTTCTTC	CASSPLRGKEQFF
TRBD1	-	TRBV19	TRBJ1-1	TGTGCCAGTAGTCCCCTCCAGGGGGCAATCACTGAAGCTTTCTTT	CASSPLQGAITEAFF
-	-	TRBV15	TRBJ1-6	TGTGCCACCAGCAGACGCGATCAGGGTAGCTCCTATAATTCACCCCTCCACTTT	CATSRRDQGSSYNSPLHF
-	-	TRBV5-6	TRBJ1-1	TGTGCCAGCAGCTTGGGTACAGTCACTGAAGCTTTCTTT	CASSLGTVTEAFF
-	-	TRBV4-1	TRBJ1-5	TGCGCCAGCAGCCAGGTCCCCTTGGTCAGGGAGCCCCAGCATTTT	CASSQVPLVREPQHF
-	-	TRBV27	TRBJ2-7	TGTGCCAGCAGTCTCTCTAACTGGGTTGGTCCCGTAGGCGCCTACGAGCAGTACTTC	CASSLSNWVGPVGAYEQYF
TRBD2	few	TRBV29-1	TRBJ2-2	TGCAGCGTTGCCCCTACTAGCGGCACCGGGGAGCTGTTTTTT	CSVAPTSGTGELFF
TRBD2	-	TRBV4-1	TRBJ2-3	TGCGCCAGCAGCCAGGCTCTAGCGGGGGGAGGTACAGATACGCAGTATTTT	CASSQALAGGGTDTQYF
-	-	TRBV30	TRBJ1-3	TGTGCCTGGAGCCTTCCAGGAAACACCATATATTTT	CAWSLPGNTIYF
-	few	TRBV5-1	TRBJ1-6	TGCGCCAGCAGCCCGGGACACAATAATTCACCCCTCCACTTT	CASSPGHNNSPLHF
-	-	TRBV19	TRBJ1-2	TGTGCCAGTAGTATGAAATCCGGGTTTAACTATGGCTACACCTTC	CASSMKSGFNYGYTF
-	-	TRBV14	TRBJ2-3	TGTGCCAGCAGCCAAGATGGAGATACGCAGTATTTT	CASSQDGDTQYF
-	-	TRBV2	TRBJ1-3	TGTGCCAGCAGCCCAATCCCCAGCTCTGGAAACACCATATATTTT	CASSPIPSSGNTIYF
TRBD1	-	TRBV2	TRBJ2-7	TGTGCCAGCAGCGGGACAGGGGGATCCTACGAGCAGTACTTC	CASSGTGGSYEQYF
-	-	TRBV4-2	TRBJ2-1	TGTGCCAGCAGCCTAACCGACAGTACCTACAATGAGCAGTTCTTC	CASSLTDSTYNEQFF
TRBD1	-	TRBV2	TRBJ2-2	TGTGCCAGCAGTTATTACGACAGGGGGCCGTCCGGGGAGCTGTTTTTT	CASSYYDRGPSGELFF
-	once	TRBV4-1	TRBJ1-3	TGCGCCAGCAGCGAACCGGGAAAGAGCTCTGGAAACACCATATATTTT	CASSEPGKSSGNTIYF
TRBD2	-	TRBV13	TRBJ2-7	TGTGCCAGCAGCCCTGGGACTAGCGGGGGGACTAGGGAGCAGTACTTC	CASSPGTSGGTREQYF
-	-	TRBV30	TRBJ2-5	TGTGCCTGGAAGTCCGAGTACCAAGAGACCCAGTACTTC	CAWKSEYQETQYF
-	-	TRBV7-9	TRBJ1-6	TGTGCCAGCAGCTCCCAACCCCAATCACCCCTCCACTTT	CASSSQPQSPLHF
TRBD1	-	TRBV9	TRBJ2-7	TGTGCCAGCAGCGGACCCCGGGACAGGGGGCACTACGAGCAGTACTTC	CASSGPRDRGHYEQYF
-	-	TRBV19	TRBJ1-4	TGTGCCAGTAGTATTTGGACAGCTGAAAAACTGTTTTTT	CASSIWTAEKLFF
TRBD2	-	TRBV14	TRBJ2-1	TGTGCCAGCAGGTCGGCGGGGGGCTCCTACAATGAGCAGTTCTTC	CASRSAGGSYNEQFF
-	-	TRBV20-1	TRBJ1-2	TGCAGCCTAGGCAGGGAAAATGGCTACACCTTC	CSLGRENGYTF
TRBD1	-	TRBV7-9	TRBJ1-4	TGTGCCAGCAGCCAGAGACAGGGTAACGAAAAACTGTTTTTT	CASSQRQGNEKLFF
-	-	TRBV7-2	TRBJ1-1	TGTGCCAGCAGCCCCCGGGAGGGGGGAGCTTTCTTT	CASSPREGGAFF
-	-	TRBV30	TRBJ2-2	TGTGCCTACCAACAGAGTTCCGTGGGGGAGCTGTTTTTT	CAYQQSSVGELFF
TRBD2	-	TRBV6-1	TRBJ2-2	TGTGCCAGCACAACGGGGGGGAAGAACACCGGGGAGCTGTTTTTT	CASTTGGKNTGELFF
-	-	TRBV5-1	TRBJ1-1	TGCGCCAGCAGTAGGCAGGGTGATACTGAAGCTTTCTTT	CASSRQGDTEAFF
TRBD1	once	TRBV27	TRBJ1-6	TGTGCCAGCAGTTTAGGAGGACAGGTCTATTCACCCCTCCACTTT	CASSLGGQVYSPLHF
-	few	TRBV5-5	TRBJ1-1	TGTGCCAGCAGCTTGACAGGAGGGAACACTGAAGCTTTCTTT	CASSLTGGNTEAFF
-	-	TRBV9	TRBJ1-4	TGTGCCAGCAGCGGAGACGACATTGGGGTTTTAAGACTGTTTTTT	CASSGDDIGVLRLFF
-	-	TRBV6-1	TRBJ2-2	TGTGCCAGCAGTGAACTGGGGGGCACCGGGGAGCTGTTTTTT	CASSELGGTGELFF
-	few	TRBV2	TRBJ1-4	TGTGCCAGCAGTGTGGATGAAAAACTGTTTTTT	CASSVDEKLFF
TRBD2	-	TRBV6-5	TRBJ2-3	TGTGCCAGCAGTCTAGCGGGCGGAGGGGATACGCAGTATTTT	CASSLAGGGDTQYF
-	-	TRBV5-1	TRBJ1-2	TGCGCCAGCCTATCAAAGGGGGGAGGCTACACCTTC	CASLSKGGGYTF
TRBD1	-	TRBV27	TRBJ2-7	TGTGCCAGCAGTTTATCGTACGTGGGACAGGGTACTTACGAGCAGTACTTC	CASSLSYVGQGTYEQYF
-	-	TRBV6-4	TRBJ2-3	TGTGCCAGCAGTGGATCGCACACAGCTAGCACAGATACGCAGTATTTT	CASSGSHTASTDTQYF
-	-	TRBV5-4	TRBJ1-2	TGTGCCAGCAGCCCGACGGTTAACTATGGCTACACCTTC	CASSPTVNYGYTF
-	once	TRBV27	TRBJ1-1	TGTGCCAGCAGTGCCCGACCAAGGGAGGAGGATTTCTTT	CASSARPREEDFF
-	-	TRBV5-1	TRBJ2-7	TGCGCCAGCAGCGGCTCCTACGAGCAGTACTTC	CASSGSYEQYF
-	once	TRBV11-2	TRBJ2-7	TGTGCCAGCAGCTTAGATGCAGCCCTTCACGAGCAGTACTTC	CASSLDAALHEQYF
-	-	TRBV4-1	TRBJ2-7	TGCGCCAGCAGCCAAGAGAGACAGATATCCTACGAGCAGTACTTC	CASSQERQISYEQYF
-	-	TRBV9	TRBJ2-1	TGTGCCAGCAGCCCTAGGGGCCAGGATGAGCAGTTCTTC	CASSPRGQDEQFF
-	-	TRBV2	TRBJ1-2	TGTGCCAGCAGTGAAAGAGGGGACGGCTACACCTTC	CASSERGDGYTF
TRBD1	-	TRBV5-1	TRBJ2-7	TGCGCCAGCAGTTGGGGGCAGGGGGTTAGCTACGAGCAGTACTTC	CASSWGQGVSYEQYF
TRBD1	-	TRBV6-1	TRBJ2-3	TGTGCCAGCAGTGAAGGGACAGGGCACACAGATACGCAGTATTTT	CASSEGTGHTDTQYF
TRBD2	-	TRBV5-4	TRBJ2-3	TGTGCCAGCAGCCTCCTAAGGGAGCGGGGGGCAGATACGCAGTATTTT	CASSLLRERGADTQYF
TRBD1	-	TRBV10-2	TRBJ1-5	TGCGCCAGTCAGTCATGGACAGGGGGAACGAAAGGGAGCAATCAGCCCCAGCATTTT	CASQSWTGGTKGSNQPQHF
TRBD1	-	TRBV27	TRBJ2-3	TGTGCCAGCAGTCCCTCCGAGACAGGGAAGCAGTATTTT	CASSPSETGKQYF
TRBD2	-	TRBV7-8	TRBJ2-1	TGTGCCAGCAGCTTAGGGGTCGGACTAGCGAGCGATGAGCAGTTCTTC	CASSLGVGLASDEQFF
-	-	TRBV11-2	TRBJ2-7	TGTGCCAGCAGCCCACCGGGCTACTCCTACGAGCAGTACTTC	CASSPPGYSYEQYF
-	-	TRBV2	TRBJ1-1	TGTGCCAGCAGTGAATATAGGACTGAAGCTTTCTTT	CASSEYRTEAFF